These T cell receptor beta chains were read from a single sample in a study of regulatory T cells in long-lasting Graves disease. TCRdb passed the multiplex PCR reads through MiXCR, listing each CDR3 protein once. The table lists 400,000 or so distinct CDR3 sequences, about 20% of them singletons, with over 25% in the top ten. The sequencing here drew on peripheral blood mononuclear cells (PBMCs), taken when the disease was refractory, from a patient treated with antithyroid drugs. The receptors here all came from a female donor with Graves disease. Each CDR3 is given with its conserved first and last residue. The D gene is left open where the match is weak. Size values are once, few and many counts, or a class for expanded clones, and some rows have none.

J gene	CDR3 length	D gene	clone size	V gene	CDR3 DNA	CDR3 protein
TRBJ1-1	17	TRBD1	-	TRBV3-1	TGTGCCAGCAGCCAAGACAGGGACAGGGGGCTGGGCACTGAAGCTTTCTTT	CASSQDRDRGLGTEAFF
TRBJ1-3	16	-	-	TRBV12-3/TRBV12-4	TGTGCCAGCAGTTTCGAGGGGCTCGTCTCTGGAAACACCATATATTTT	CASSFEGLVSGNTIYF
TRBJ2-5	16	-	-	TRBV5-1	TGCGCCAGCAGCCCAGCCGGGCCGATAAAGGGAGAGACCCAGTACTTC	CASSPAGPIKGETQYF
TRBJ2-7	18	-	few	TRBV7-2	TGTGCCAGCAGCTTAGAGGTATCAGGGTATGGTGCCTCCTACGAGCAGTACTTC	CASSLEVSGYGASYEQYF
TRBJ1-2	14	TRBD1	-	TRBV9	TGTGCCAGCAGTACAGGGGTCGAGTTTTATGGCTACACCTTC	CASSTGVEFYGYTF
TRBJ1-2	15	TRBD1	many	TRBV5-1	TGCGCCAGCAGCTTGGATGGACAGGCTATAAGTGGCTACACCTTC	CASSLDGQAISGYTF
TRBJ2-1	15	TRBD2	-	TRBV11-2	TGTGCCAGCAGGACACTAGCGGGAGAGGGTCATGAGCAGTTCTTC	CASRTLAGEGHEQFF
TRBJ1-2	16	TRBD1	-	TRBV19	TGTGCCAGTAAAGAGACCCAGGGGGCACTCAACTATGGCTACACCTTC	CASKETQGALNYGYTF
TRBJ2-7	15	-	-	TRBV28	TGCGCCAGCAGCCAGGGACAATCCTTCTCCTACGAGCAGTACTTC	CASSQGQSFSYEQYF
TRBJ2-5	12	-	many	TRBV27	TGTGCCAGCTCGACCGAGGGGGAGACCCAGTACTTC	CASSTEGETQYF
TRBJ1-1	14	-	many	TRBV28	TGTGCCAGCAGTCCAGGGATCGTGAACACTGAAGCTTTCTTT	CASSPGIVNTEAFF
TRBJ2-7	15	-	few	TRBV5-1	TGCGCCAGCAGCCCTGGGAGACAGTACTCCTACGAGCAGTACTTC	CASSPGRQYSYEQYF
TRBJ2-7	12	TRBD1	many	TRBV7-2	TGTGCCAGCACCACAGGGGCCTACGAGCAGTACTTC	CASTTGAYEQYF
TRBJ2-5	15	TRBD2	few	TRBV30	TGTGCCTGGACCTTAGCGGGAGGCCCGCCGGCGACCCAGTACTTC	CAWTLAGGPPATQYF
TRBJ2-5	10	-	few	TRBV20-1	TGCAGTGCTTTTTATGAGACCCAGTACTTC	CSAFYETQYF
TRBJ1-2	13	TRBD1	-	TRBV13	TGTGCCAGCAGCTTCGGAGGGGGCGGGGGCTACACCTTC	CASSFGGGGGYTF
TRBJ2-3	14	-	-	TRBV2	TGTGCCAGCAGGGACAGACCTAGCACAGATACGCAGTATTTT	CASRDRPSTDTQYF
TRBJ2-7	11	-	few	TRBV10-3	TGTGCCATCAGTGACAACTACGAGCAGTACTTC	CAISDNYEQYF
TRBJ2-3	17	TRBD2	few	TRBV2	TGTGCCAGCAGTGAAAGACTAGCGGGAGGGCCTACAGATACGCAGTATTTT	CASSERLAGGPTDTQYF
TRBJ2-2	15	-	-	TRBV30	TGTGCCTGGAGTGGCTCCCGCAAGAACACCGGGGAGCTGTTTTTT	CAWSGSRKNTGELFF
TRBJ2-2	16	TRBD2	-	TRBV19	TGTGCCAGTAGTATAACTAGCGGGAAAAACACCGGGGAGCTGTTTTTT	CASSITSGKNTGELFF
TRBJ2-5	13	-	-	TRBV18	TGTGCCAGCTCACCAATGAGCCAAGAGACCCAGTACTTC	CASSPMSQETQYF
TRBJ2-5	16	TRBD2	many	TRBV20-1	TGCAGTGCTGTAGCGACTAGCGGGAGAGTGCAAGAGACCCAGTACTTC	CSAVATSGRVQETQYF
TRBJ1-2	13	-	-	TRBV3-1	TGTGCCAGCAGCCCCCGGGGTGGACGAGGCTACACCTTC	CASSPRGGRGYTF
TRBJ2-7	14	TRBD2	many	TRBV7-2	TGTGCCAGCAGCGCACGGGAGGCCCCCTACGAGCAGTACTTC	CASSAREAPYEQYF
TRBJ1-1	12	-	many	TRBV12-3/TRBV12-4	TGTGCCAGCAGAGCGGTCGGCGCTGAAGCTTTCTTT	CASRAVGAEAFF
TRBJ1-1	16	-	few	TRBV5-1	TGCGCCAGCAGCTTGGAAGGACAGCTAGCCACCTCTGAAGCTTTCTTT	CASSLEGQLATSEAFF
TRBJ2-7	13	TRBD1	few	TRBV20-1	TGCAGTGCCGCCCGGGACAGGGGCTACGAGCAGTACTTC	CSAARDRGYEQYF
TRBJ2-5	16	TRBD2	-	TRBV28	TGTGCCAGCAGTTCGACTAGCAGGGCTGGCCAAGAGACCCAGTACTTC	CASSSTSRAGQETQYF
TRBJ2-5	11	-	many	TRBV20-1	TGCAGTGCCCCGACGGTAGAGACCCAGTACTTC	CSAPTVETQYF
TRBJ1-6	13	TRBD1	-	TRBV19	TGTGCCAGCAGGGACAGGGCTAATTCACCCCTCCACTTT	CASRDRANSPLHF
TRBJ2-7	13	-	few	TRBV20-1	TGCAGTGCTAAAGCGGGCTACTCCTACGAGCAGTACTTC	CSAKAGYSYEQYF
TRBJ1-5	16	-	few	TRBV15	TGTGCCACCAGGAGTGGGCAGGGGCCAGGGAATCAGCCCCAGCATTTT	CATRSGQGPGNQPQHF
TRBJ1-2	13	-	many	TRBV28	TGTGCCAGCAGTTTAGTGACCGCATATGGCTACACCTTC	CASSLVTAYGYTF
TRBJ2-2	17	TRBD2	few	TRBV20-1	TGCAGTGCTAGACCCTATAGGACTAGCGGGAGCGTCGGGGAGCTGTTTTTT	CSARPYRTSGSVGELFF
TRBJ1-1	15	TRBD1	few	TRBV7-9	TGTGCCAGCAGCCATGAGGGGGCGCGGGTCACTGAAGCTTTCTTT	CASSHEGARVTEAFF
TRBJ1-5	14	TRBD1	many	TRBV7-8	TGTGCCAGCAGCCGTACAGGGGCGAGTCAGCCCCAGCATTTT	CASSRTGASQPQHF
TRBJ1-1	15	-	few	TRBV2	TGTGCCAGCTCACCCCGGACAGCTATGAACACTGAAGCTTTCTTT	CASSPRTAMNTEAFF
TRBJ1-5	13	TRBD1	many	TRBV29-1	TGCAGCGTTGTAACAGGGGCCAATCAGCCCCAGCATTTT	CSVVTGANQPQHF
TRBJ1-2	13	-	-	TRBV6-2/TRBV6-3	TGTGCCAGCACTCTTCCGGGACGGGATGGCTACACCTTC	CASTLPGRDGYTF